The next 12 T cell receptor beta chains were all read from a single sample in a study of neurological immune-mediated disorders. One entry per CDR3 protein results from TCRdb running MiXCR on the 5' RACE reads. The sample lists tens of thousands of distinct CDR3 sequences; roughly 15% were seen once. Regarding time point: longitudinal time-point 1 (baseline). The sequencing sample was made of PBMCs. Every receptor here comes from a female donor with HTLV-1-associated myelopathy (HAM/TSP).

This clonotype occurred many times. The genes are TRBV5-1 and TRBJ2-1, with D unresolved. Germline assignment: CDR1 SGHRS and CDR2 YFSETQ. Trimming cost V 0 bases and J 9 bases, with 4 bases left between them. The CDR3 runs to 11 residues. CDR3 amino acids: CASSLEREQFF. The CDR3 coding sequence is TGCGCCAGCAGCTTGGAACGTGAGCAGTTCTTC.

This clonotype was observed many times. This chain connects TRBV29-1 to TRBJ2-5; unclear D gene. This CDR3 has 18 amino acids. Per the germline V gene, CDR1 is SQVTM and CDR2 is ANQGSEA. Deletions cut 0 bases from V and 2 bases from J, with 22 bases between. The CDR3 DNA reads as TGCAGCGTTGAAGATCTAATGGCGGTCCCCCAGAGACAAGAGACCCAGTACTTC. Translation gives CSVEDLMAVPQRQETQYF.

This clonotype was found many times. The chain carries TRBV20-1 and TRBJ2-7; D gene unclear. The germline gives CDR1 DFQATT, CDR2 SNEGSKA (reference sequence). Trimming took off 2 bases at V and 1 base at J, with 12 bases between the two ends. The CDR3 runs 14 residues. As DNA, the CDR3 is TGCAGTGCTAGATGGGCCGGAAGATCCTACGAGCAGTACTTC. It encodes CSARWAGRSYEQYF.

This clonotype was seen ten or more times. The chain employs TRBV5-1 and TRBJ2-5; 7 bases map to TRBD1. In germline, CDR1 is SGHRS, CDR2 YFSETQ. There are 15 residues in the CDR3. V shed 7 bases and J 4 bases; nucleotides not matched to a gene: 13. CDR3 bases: TGCGCCAGCGAGACCGGGACAGAGCTCCCAGAGACCCAGTACTTC. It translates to CASETGTELPETQYF.

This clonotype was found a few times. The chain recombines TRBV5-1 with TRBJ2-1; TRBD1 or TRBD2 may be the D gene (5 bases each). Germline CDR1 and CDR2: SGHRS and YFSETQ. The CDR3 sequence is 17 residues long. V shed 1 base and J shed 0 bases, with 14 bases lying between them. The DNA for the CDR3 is TGCGCCAGCAGCTTGATCACCGGGACGCGCTCCTACAATGAGCAGTTCTTC. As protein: CASSLITGTRSYNEQFF.

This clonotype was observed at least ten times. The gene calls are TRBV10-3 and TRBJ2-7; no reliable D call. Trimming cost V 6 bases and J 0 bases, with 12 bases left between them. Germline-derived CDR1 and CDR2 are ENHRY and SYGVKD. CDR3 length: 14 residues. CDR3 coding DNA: TGTGCCATCAGGGGTGACGCTAGCTCCTACGAGCAGTACTTC. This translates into CAIRGDASSYEQYF.

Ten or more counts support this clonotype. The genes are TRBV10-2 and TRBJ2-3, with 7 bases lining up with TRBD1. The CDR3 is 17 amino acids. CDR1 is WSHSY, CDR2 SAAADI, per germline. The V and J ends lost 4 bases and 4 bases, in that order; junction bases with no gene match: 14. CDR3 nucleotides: TGCGCCAGCAGTGGCCACCCGACAGGGATCACGTCAGATACGCAGTATTTT. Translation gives CASSGHPTGITSDTQYF.

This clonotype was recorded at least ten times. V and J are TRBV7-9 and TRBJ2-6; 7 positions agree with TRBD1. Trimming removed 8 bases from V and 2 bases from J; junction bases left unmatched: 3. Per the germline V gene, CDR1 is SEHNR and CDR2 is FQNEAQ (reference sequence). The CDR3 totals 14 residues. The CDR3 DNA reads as TGTGCCAGCGGGGACAGCGCTGGGGCCAACGTCCTGACTTTC. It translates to CASGDSAGANVLTF.

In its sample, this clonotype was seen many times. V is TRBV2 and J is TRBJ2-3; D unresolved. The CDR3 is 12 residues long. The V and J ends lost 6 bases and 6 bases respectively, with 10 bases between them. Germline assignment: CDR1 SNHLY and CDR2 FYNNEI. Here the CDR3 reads CASSAQGDTQYF. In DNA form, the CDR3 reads TGTGCCAGCAGCGCCCAAGGGGATACGCAGTATTTT.

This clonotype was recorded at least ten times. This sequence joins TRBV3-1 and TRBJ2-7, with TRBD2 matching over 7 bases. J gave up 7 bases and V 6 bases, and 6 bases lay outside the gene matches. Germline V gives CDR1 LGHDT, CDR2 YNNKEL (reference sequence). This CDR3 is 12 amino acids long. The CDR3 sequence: CASRLASGEQYF. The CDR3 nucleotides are TGTGCCAGCAGACTAGCGTCCGGGGAGCAGTACTTC.

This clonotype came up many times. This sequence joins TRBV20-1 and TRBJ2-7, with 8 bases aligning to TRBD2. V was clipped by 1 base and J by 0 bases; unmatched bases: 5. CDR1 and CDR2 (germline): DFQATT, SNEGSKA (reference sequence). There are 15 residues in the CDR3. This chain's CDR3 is CSARGSSGASYEQYF. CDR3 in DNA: TGCAGTGCTAGAGGAAGTAGCGGGGCCTCCTACGAGCAGTACTTC.

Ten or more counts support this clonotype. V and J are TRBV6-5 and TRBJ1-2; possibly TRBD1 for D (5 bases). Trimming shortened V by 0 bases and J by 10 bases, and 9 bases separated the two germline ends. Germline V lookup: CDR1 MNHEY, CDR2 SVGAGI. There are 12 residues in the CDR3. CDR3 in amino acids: CASSYSQGSYTF. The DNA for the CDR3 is TGTGCCAGCAGTTACTCCCAGGGTTCCTACACCTTC.